These 7 T cell receptor beta chains were all obtained from the same sample, sequenced in a study of blood T cell repertoires in COVID-19. Repertoires were generated with immunoSEQ multiplex PCR, while TCRdb's copy carries only in-frame clones and drops some. This table holds under 350,000 clones, about 88% found once. Specimen: peripheral blood. The receptors originated from a man between 65 and 80 years old with acute or convalescent COVID-19.

The rearrangement links TRBV4-1 to TRBJ1-6, with TRBD1 identical over 8 bases. The germline V gene has CDR1 MGHRA and CDR2 YSYEKL. J was trimmed by 4 bases and V by 0 bases; bases with no gene match: 2. This CDR3 has 16 amino acids. The CDR3 reads CASSQDQGAYNSPLHF. Here the CDR3 DNA reads TGCGCCAGCAGCCAAGATCAGGGGGCATATAATTCACCCCTCCACTTT.

This chain links TRBV19 with TRBJ2-2; weak D call: TRBD1 (5 bases). This CDR3 contains 14 residues. Trimming left V 6 bases short and J 0 bases short, with 8 bases between. CDR1 and CDR2 from the germline V gene are LNHDA and SQIVND (reference sequence). The CDR3 DNA follows: TGTGCCAGTAGGGACACAACGAACACCGGGGAGCTGTTTTTT. Protein sequence: CASRDTTNTGELFF.

The CDR3 sequence is CASSPIDRSSGYTF. The CDR3 region has the DNA TGTGCCAGCAGCCCGATCGACAGATCTAGTGGCTACACCTTC. This chain uses TRBV3-1 (or the pseudogene TRBV3-2) with TRBJ1-2; a weak D match, TRBD1 (5 bases). The ends were cut back, 4 bases at V and 7 bases at J, with 16 bases in the middle. The CDR3 loop spans 14 amino acids. Germline CDR1 reads LGHDT; CDR2 reads YNNKEL (reference sequence).

The rearrangement uses TRBV7-9 and TRBJ2-4, with D maybe TRBD2 (7 bases). Germline V gene lookup returns CDR1 SEHNR and CDR2 FQNEAQ (reference sequence). The V and J ends lost 1 base and 1 base respectively, with 11 bases between them. The CDR3 covers 16 residues. The CDR3 sequence: CASSLVGGDAKNIQYF. The CDR3 DNA reads as TGTGCCAGCAGCTTAGTAGGGGGGGATGCCAAAAACATTCAGTACTTC.

The chain combines TRBV28 with TRBJ1-2, with a possible D match to TRBD1 (6 bases). Germline values: CDR1 MDHEN, CDR2 SYDVKM. V shed 2 bases and J shed 4 bases, with 14 bases lying between them. There are 15 residues in the CDR3. The CDR3 nucleotides read TGTGCCAGCAGTTTAGGTGGACAGCTCATCTATGGCTACACCTTC. Translating it yields CASSLGGQLIYGYTF.

The chain has TRBV5-4 and TRBJ2-3, with 10 bases identical to TRBD1. Germline loops: CDR1 SGHNT, CDR2 YYREEE (reference sequence). The CDR3 loop spans 15 amino acids. The V gene end was trimmed by 5 bases and the J gene end by 3 bases; junction bases not matched to a gene: 6. DNA for the CDR3: TGTGCCAGCAGAAGCCGGGACAGGGGTACAGATACGCAGTATTTT. Amino acids: CASRSRDRGTDTQYF.

This clone has a handful of counts. The chain carries TRBV28 and TRBJ1-5, with a tentative D call TRBD1 (6 bases). Trimming left V 7 bases short and J 4 bases short, with 17 bases between. The V gene's germline CDR1 is MDHEN and CDR2 SYDVKM. The CDR3 is 15 amino acids. The CDR3 coding sequence is TGTGCCAGCAACACCATTACAGGGCGTAATCAGCCCCAGCATTTT. Residues: CASNTITGRNQPQHF.